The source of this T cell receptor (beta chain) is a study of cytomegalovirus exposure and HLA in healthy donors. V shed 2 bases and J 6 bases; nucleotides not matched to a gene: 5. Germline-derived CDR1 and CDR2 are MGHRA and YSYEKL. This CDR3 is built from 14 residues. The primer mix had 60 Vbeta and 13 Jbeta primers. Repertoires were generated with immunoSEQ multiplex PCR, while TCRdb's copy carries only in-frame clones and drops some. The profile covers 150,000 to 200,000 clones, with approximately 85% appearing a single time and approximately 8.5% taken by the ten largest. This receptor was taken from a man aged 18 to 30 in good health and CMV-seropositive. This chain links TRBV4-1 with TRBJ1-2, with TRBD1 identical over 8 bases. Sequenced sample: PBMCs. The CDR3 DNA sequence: TGCGCCAGCAGCCAACAGGGGGCAGGTGATGGCTACACCTTC. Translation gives CASSQQGAGDGYTF.